This entry is about one TCR beta chain. Its antigen remains unknown. The germline V and J ends were trimmed by 4 bases and 4 bases, with 14 bases remaining between them. Per the germline V gene, CDR1 is SQVTM and CDR2 is ANQGSEA. The CDR3 totals 13 residues. Other autoimmune diseases, uncontrolled infections, pregnancy or lactation led to the exclusion of patients. Thyroid ultrasound, orbital computed tomography, TRAb, serum thyroxine and clinical symptoms formed the basis of diagnosis. The PBMCs originated from approximately 10 ml of fresh peripheral blood. These data come from a study of Graves' ophthalmopathy and Graves' hyperthyroidism. CDR3 regions of TCR beta were amplified from RNA transcripts. The library came from an HTBI-primed first-round RT-PCR and a second-round multiplex PCR. TCRdb re-analysed the multiplex PCR reads in MiXCR, keeping a single row per CDR3 protein. The repertoire holds hundreds of thousands of distinct CDR3 sequences, with more than 40% as singletons.

Study results and caveats: A majority of expanded thyroid clonotypes exceeding 0.001 frequency were likewise present in blood.

The chain employs TRBV29-1 and TRBJ2-7; a weak D match, TRBD1 (5 bases). Material for sequencing was peripheral blood. This TCR was recovered from an adult man with Graves' ophthalmopathy. The CDR3 bases are TGCAGCGTTGGTCCTCCAGGGAAGTACGAGCAGTACTTC. This encodes CSVGPPGKYEQYF.